This TCR beta chain was observed in a study of cytomegalovirus exposure and HLA in healthy donors. CDR3 length: 14 residues. Germline CDR1 and CDR2: MNHEY and SMNVEV (reference sequence). The V segment lost 5 bases and the J segment 0 bases; nucleotides outside the gene matches: 3. PCR involved 60 Vbeta and 13 Jbeta primers. The data were produced by immunoSEQ multiplex PCR, yet TCRdb's version contains in-frame clones alone and is incomplete. Of around 86,000 clones detected, 75% to 80% appear once; the ten largest clones hold 6%. The chain uses TRBV27 and TRBJ2-7; 8 nucleotides line up with TRBD2. Sequencing was done on a sample of PBMCs. This TCR derives from a female donor in good health and CMV-seronegative. CDR3 amino acids: CASSGGLDSYEQYF. DNA of the CDR3: TGTGCCAGCAGTGGGGGACTAGACTCCTACGAGCAGTACTTC.